Listed here is a single T cell receptor (beta chain). The antigen is unknown. The data were taken from a study of OX40 agonist ivuxolimab in advanced cancers. Study at large: Two patients with cutaneous melanoma and one with hepatocellular carcinoma, three in total, showed partial responses.

Study-wide results and limits: Among the lowest peripheral clonal expansion occurred in 0.1-3.0 mg/kg partial responders.

This CDR3 has 14 residues. Germline V gene sequence: CDR1 MNHEY, CDR2 SMNVEV (reference sequence). The V gene lost 6 bases and the J gene lost 5 bases, with 15 bases spanning the gap. Generated by immunoSEQ multiplex PCR, the TCRdb table keeps only in-frame clones and is missing some. The table records about 36,000 clones, around 73% of them present only once. Specimen: CD4+ or CD8+ T cells sorted from blood, collected in a trial of the OX40 agonist ivuxolimab. This TCR derives from an adult with an advanced solid tumor such as melanoma, head and neck, liver or kidney cancer. The V and J genes are TRBV27 and TRBJ2-3; no definite D call. The CDR3 spells CASSQPSNKDTQYF. The CDR3, as DNA: TGTGCCAGCAGCCAACCCTCAAATAAAGATACGCAGTATTTT.